Listed below are T cell receptor beta chains from one sample, sequenced in a study of T cell repertoires in cytomegalovirus infection. MiXCR was run by TCRdb on the reads, yielding one entry per CDR3 protein. The sample yields over 200,000 distinct CDR3 sequences, roughly an eighth seen once. The sample was PBMCs. The source is a human donor in good health (CMV status not recorded). Some clones in this sample may be carry-over from other donors' samples. Both conserved end residues are part of each CDR3. The order of the fields is clone size, V gene, J gene, D gene, CDR3 protein, CDR3 DNA. The D gene is left open where the match is weak. Size tells how often a clone was seen (once, few, many) or the class of an expanded clone, and some rows leave it out.

NA	TRBV12-3/TRBV12-4	TRBJ1-3	NA	CASRGAGGNTIYF	TGTGCCAGCAGGGGGGCCGGTGGAAACACCATATATTTT
NA	TRBV20-1	TRBJ1-2	TRBD1	CSATVLQGANYGYTF	TGCAGTGCTACAGTCCTTCAGGGGGCTAACTATGGCTACACCTTC
many	TRBV7-8	TRBJ1-5	NA	CASSLRTDQPQHF	TGTGCCAGCAGCCTAAGGACTGATCAGCCCCAGCATTTT
few	TRBV5-4	TRBJ1-4	NA	CASSPQQGPNEKLFF	TGTGCCAGCAGCCCGCAGCAGGGGCCGAATGAAAAACTGTTTTTT
NA	TRBV3-1	TRBJ1-2	NA	CASSSGTFYGYTF	TGTGCCAGCAGTTCCGGGACCTTCTATGGCTACACCTTC
many	TRBV29-1	TRBJ2-5	TRBD1	CSVEGTGGPETQYF	TGCAGCGTAGAGGGGACAGGGGGCCCGGAGACCCAGTACTTC
NA	TRBV27	TRBJ1-2	TRBD1	CASSPLLQGHHGYTF	TGTGCCAGCAGCCCACTGCTACAGGGGCATCATGGCTACACCTTC
few	TRBV7-2	TRBJ2-7	NA	CASSLTPRASYEQYF	TGTGCCAGCAGCTTAACGCCGAGGGCGTCCTACGAGCAGTACTTC
NA	TRBV10-3	TRBJ1-1	NA	CAIRRAGAMNTEAFF	TGTGCCATCAGACGCGCAGGGGCAATGAACACTGAAGCTTTCTTT
many	TRBV19	TRBJ2-7	NA	CASSPGPSYEQYF	TGTGCCAGCAGCCCCGGCCCTTCCTACGAGCAGTACTTC
many	TRBV7-9	TRBJ2-5	NA	CASSLVRDGTQYF	TGTGCCAGCAGCTTAGTAAGGGATGGGACCCAGTACTTC
NA	TRBV5-1	TRBJ1-3	NA	CASSPGVGSSGNTIYF	TGCGCCAGCAGCCCGGGGGTCGGGAGCTCTGGAAACACCATATATTTT
many	TRBV6-1	TRBJ1-5	NA	CASSPTYYSNQPQHF	TGTGCCAGCAGTCCGACATATTATAGCAATCAGCCCCAGCATTTT
few	TRBV5-4	TRBJ2-1	NA	CASSFTPSSYNEQFF	TGTGCCAGCAGCTTTACCCCAAGCTCCTACAATGAGCAGTTCTTC
NA	TRBV7-2	TRBJ2-1	NA	CASSFLGSGDNEQFF	TGTGCCAGCAGCTTCCTTGGCTCCGGGGACAATGAGCAGTTCTTC
NA	TRBV5-1	TRBJ2-1	TRBD1	CASYRDSSYNEQFF	TGCGCCTCGTACCGGGACAGCTCCTACAATGAGCAGTTCTTC
NA	TRBV29-1	TRBJ2-3	TRBD1	CSVRGQYRRSTDTQYF	TGCAGCGTCAGGGGGCAGTACCGGAGGAGCACAGATACGCAGTATTTT
many	TRBV2	TRBJ2-5	TRBD2	CASSRTSGRAYETQYF	TGTGCCAGCAGTCGGACTAGCGGGAGGGCCTATGAGACCCAGTACTTC
NA	TRBV18	TRBJ1-1	TRBD1	CASSRDRGDTEAFF	TGTGCCAGCTCACGGGACAGGGGGGACACTGAAGCTTTCTTT
many	TRBV5-1	TRBJ2-3	NA	CASSLAPQGVTDTQYF	TGCGCCAGCAGCTTGGCCCCACAGGGAGTCACAGATACGCAGTATTTT
few	TRBV20-1	TRBJ2-5	TRBD1	CSADGTALGKTQYF	TGCAGTGCTGATGGGACAGCTCTAGGGAAGACCCAGTACTTC
few	TRBV6-2/TRBV6-3	TRBJ1-2	TRBD1	CASISASDRAGYTF	TGTGCCAGCATATCCGCCTCGGACAGGGCTGGCTACACCTTC
NA	TRBV20-1	TRBJ2-2	NA	CSAEDGKFTGELFF	TGCAGTGCTGAGGATGGAAAATTTACCGGGGAGCTGTTTTTT